The rows below give T cell receptor beta chains drawn from one sample of a study of T cells in Graves' hyperthyroidism and ophthalmopathy. TCRdb used MiXCR to reprocess the multiplex PCR reads, holding one entry per CDR3 protein. The sample holds 410,000 or so distinct CDR3 sequences, about 14% seen once. Material for sequencing was blood. These receptor sequences come from a man aged 18 to 29 with Graves' ophthalmopathy. Both conserved end residues are part of each CDR3. Each record gives: D gene, V gene, J gene, CDR3 protein. The D gene is left open where the match is weak.

-	TRBV20-1	TRBJ2-1	CSAREALNEQFF
TRBD1	TRBV4-2	TRBJ2-7	CASSLTGGAGNEQYF
TRBD2	TRBV7-9	TRBJ2-1	CASSPTSGPVSEQFF
TRBD2	TRBV6-2/TRBV6-3	TRBJ2-2	CASSSGRGTGELFF
TRBD1	TRBV18	TRBJ1-4	CASSSGTGVTNEKLFF
TRBD2	TRBV19	TRBJ2-1	CASRLAGRLEQFF
-	TRBV20-1	TRBJ1-1	CSPLFDGNTEAFF
-	TRBV7-8	TRBJ1-4	CASSFGGANEKLFF
-	TRBV6-2/TRBV6-3	TRBJ2-5	CASLQMGAETQYF
-	TRBV4-1	TRBJ2-7	CASSQDKDGAYEQYF
TRBD2	TRBV30	TRBJ2-7	CAGTGLRIEQYF
-	TRBV2	TRBJ1-1	CASSASGITEAFF
TRBD1	TRBV6-1	TRBJ2-3	CASSGVMGQGAADTQYF
-	TRBV4-2	TRBJ2-7	CASSQGEGTGSEQYF
-	TRBV11-2	TRBJ1-1	CASSYLQITEAFF
TRBD2	TRBV7-3	TRBJ2-5	CASSLGPSGETQYF
-	TRBV6-1	TRBJ1-5	CASSEGQERTYQPQHF
-	TRBV7-3	TRBJ2-1	CASRTGPYLVDNEQFF
TRBD2	TRBV20-1	TRBJ2-2	CSAREMERGGGELFF
-	TRBV5-5	TRBJ2-2	CASSLLTGVNTGELFF
TRBD2	TRBV27	TRBJ2-7	CASSLSLAGSEQYF
-	TRBV3-1	TRBJ2-1	CASSPTIGSYNEQFF
TRBD1	TRBV27	TRBJ2-1	CASSFTGTGYNEQFF
TRBD2	TRBV10-1	TRBJ2-7	CASSDGTSGSEYEQYF
-	TRBV6-1	TRBJ2-4	CASSYLVSGAKNIQYF
-	TRBV24-1	TRBJ2-5	CATSDFAGYGETQYF
TRBD1	TRBV7-9	TRBJ2-7	CASSSTGTGRTYEQYF
TRBD1	TRBV6-1	TRBJ1-5	CASEHRGLSQPQHF
-	TRBV9	TRBJ2-1	CASSAAAENEQFF
-	TRBV18	TRBJ1-1	CASSGTSDNTEAFF
TRBD2	TRBV5-1	TRBJ2-1	CASSSRLAGNEQFF
TRBD1	TRBV15	TRBJ2-5	CATSRTRQGRNQETQYF
-	TRBV27	TRBJ2-3	CASSPFGVTDTQYF
-	TRBV29-1	TRBJ2-7	CSVGGGTVTDSYEQYF
-	TRBV12-3/TRBV12-4	TRBJ1-1	CASNRAATEAFF
-	TRBV11-2	TRBJ2-5	CASSLVGRVNAKETQYF
-	TRBV7-9	TRBJ2-1	CASSLEGEQFF
TRBD2	TRBV7-2	TRBJ2-1	CASSPMGGGGNEQFF
TRBD2	TRBV11-2	TRBJ2-5	CASSLVFRTSGGKYQETQYF
TRBD2	TRBV28	TRBJ2-1	CASTPGLAGSSYNEQFF
-	TRBV3-1	TRBJ1-6	CASSQDWGKPYNSPLHF
-	TRBV18	TRBJ1-1	CASCGQGIMNTEAFF
-	TRBV2	TRBJ2-7	CASNGAGSYEQYF
-	TRBV9	TRBJ2-5	CASSGGANLQETQYF
TRBD2	TRBV6-4	TRBJ2-3	CASSDSSGGADTQYF
-	TRBV12-3/TRBV12-4	TRBJ1-4	CASISGSSNEKLFF
TRBD1	TRBV15	TRBJ2-2	CATSRDGTGRVTGELFF
-	TRBV19	TRBJ1-5	CASSKRDSALQPQHF